The entry below gives a single T cell receptor beta chain sequence along with its context. Using immunoSEQ multiplex PCR, the repertoire was profiled, and TCRdb retains in-frame clones only, with some absent. This table has approximately 180,000 clones, more than 75% appearing once. The CDR3 runs to 15 residues. V dropped 5 bases and J dropped 6; count of bases not matched to a gene: 10. Germline assignment: CDR1 MDHEN and CDR2 SYDVKM. The entry originates in a study of blood T cell repertoires in COVID-19. Study at large: The analysed material was cDNA or gDNA that came from T cells, B-cell-depleted T cells, or PBMCs.

The chain recombines TRBV28 with TRBJ2-3; 8 nucleotides align to TRBD1. Sequenced: peripheral blood. This TCR derives from a man aged 35 to 55 with active or convalescent COVID-19. CDR3: CASSDRGLSGDTQYF. CDR3 DNA: TGTGCCAGCAGTGACAGGGGACTTTCAGGGGATACGCAGTATTTT.